This T cell receptor (beta chain) was captured by sequencing in a study of a mutant IDH1 vaccine in newly diagnosed glioma. Study-level information: Initiation of the vaccine course occurred 4-6 weeks after radiotherapy alone, or alongside temozolomide cycles.

The study's findings and limits: Of the patients, 80% to 95% had vaccine-induced immune responses. Apparently, pseudoprogression bore no relation to changes among the top peripheral T cell clonotypes.

Using immunoSEQ multiplex PCR, the repertoire was profiled, and TCRdb retains in-frame clones only, with some absent. This sample has approximately 110,000 clones, with about 90% found just once. Notes on this clone: The antigen is unknown.

Indicated time point: week 11, during vaccination. In the vaccine, a single dose held 300 ug of the mutant IDH1 20-mer peptide, along with topical imiquimod. Sample: PBMCs, taken from a glioma patient whose treatment included an IDH1 peptide vaccine. The source is a woman between 45 and 65 years old with glioma.

CDR3 sequence (DNA): TGCGCCAGCAGTCAATCGAAGGTAGCGGGAGCCCCCGGGGAGCTGTTTTTT. Residues: CASSQSKVAGAPGELFF. The rearrangement links TRBV23-1 to TRBJ2-2, with 9 bases that match TRBD2. TRBV23-1 belongs to the ORF category, with a function that is uncertain. The CDR3 runs to 17 residues. V was clipped by 0 bases and J by 6 bases; unmatched bases: 8.